Following are 32 T cell receptor beta chains from one sample sequenced in a study of cytomegalovirus exposure and HLA in healthy donors. With 60 Vbeta and 13 Jbeta primers, the PCR was carried out. Clones were sequenced by immunoSEQ multiplex PCR, and TCRdb holds only the in-frame ones, with some missing. This sample's table reports about 67,000 clones. Sequencing input: PBMCs. Source of these receptors: a woman in her twenties or thirties in good health and CMV-seronegative.

The genes are TRBV4-1 and TRBJ2-5, with D tentatively TRBD2 (5 bases). CDR3 size: 11 residues. V lost 6 bases and J 7 bases, leaving 9 bases between the germline ends. Germline loops: CDR1 MGHRA, CDR2 YSYEKL. DNA of the CDR3: TGCGCCAGCAGTGGAGGAGCGACCCAGTACTTC. It translates to CASSGGATQYF.

Comments on this clone: An end of the junction differs from the germline gene, which may be a read error. The chain carries TRBV10-1 and TRBJ2-7, with D unclear. Germline loops: CDR1 WNHNN, CDR2 SYGVQD (reference sequence). This CDR3 region has 10 residues. CDR3 sequence reads: CASSERKEVF. CDR3 in DNA: TGCGCCAGCAGTGAACGGAAAGAGGTCTTC.

The V gene is TRBV6-6, the J gene TRBJ1-5; possibly TRBD1 for D (5 bases). The CDR3 sequence is 14 residues long. Germline CDR1 is MNHNY and CDR2 is SVGAGI (reference sequence). Trimming took 6 bases from V and 0 from J, leaving 9 bases between them. The DNA for the CDR3 is TGTGCCAGCAGCGGGGGTCCTAGCAATCAGCCCCAGCATTTT. Translation gives CASSGGPSNQPQHF.

The rearrangement joins TRBV2 to TRBJ1-2; D is unresolved. The V end was cut by 8 bases, the J end by 11 bases, with 21 bases between. This CDR3 spans 13 amino acids. Germline V lookup: CDR1 SNHLY, CDR2 FYNNEI. For the CDR3, the DNA is TGTGCCAGCTCACTCGTGCTTCTGTTTGGTTACACCTTC. This codes for CASSLVLLFGYTF.

The rearrangement links TRBV29-1 to TRBJ2-1, with D possibly TRBD1 on 6 matching bases. The CDR3 covers 14 residues. Germline V gene data show CDR1 as SQVTM and CDR2 as ANQGSEA. Trimming removed 7 bases at V and 6 bases at J, with 19 bases between. The CDR3 DNA is TGCAGCGGGTACGGGACATACAAGGTCAATGAGCAGTTCTTC. Amino acid sequence: CSGYGTYKVNEQFF.

The V and J genes are TRBV6-5 and TRBJ1-5; D unresolved. CDR1 is MNHEY, CDR2 SVGAGI, per germline. With 4 bases removed from V and 5 bases from J, the gap between germline ends came to 12 bases. The CDR3 extends over 14 amino acids. This CDR3 reads CASSSRPNHQPQHF. DNA for the CDR3: TGTGCCAGCAGTTCCCGTCCTAACCATCAGCCCCAGCATTTT.

The chain uses TRBV4-2 and TRBJ2-1, with D possibly being TRBD2 (6 bases). The V and J ends lost 3 bases and 8 bases respectively, with 11 bases between them. The length of the CDR3 is 13 residues. Germline CDR1 is LGHNA and CDR2 is YNFKEQ. The chain's CDR3 is CASSQGGGYEQFF. CDR3 coding DNA: TGTGCCAGCAGCCAGGGGGGTGGCTATGAGCAGTTCTTC.

The V and J genes are TRBV4-1 and TRBJ2-1; D is perhaps TRBD2 (5 bases). The ends were cut back, 2 bases at V and 13 bases at J, with 12 bases in the middle. This CDR3 is 12 amino acids long. Germline V gene data show CDR1 as MGHRA and CDR2 as YSYEKL. CDR3 sequence reads: CASSQLLGVQFF. CDR3 DNA sequence: TGCGCCAGCAGCCAATTATTGGGAGTTCAGTTCTTC.

The gene calls are TRBV30 and TRBJ2-7; 8 positions agree with TRBD2. This CDR3 has 14 residues. Trimming cost V 4 bases and J 0 bases; bases outside gene matches: 5. The germline gives CDR1 GTSNPN, CDR2 SVGIG (reference sequence). CDR3 DNA sequence: TGTGCCTGGACCCTAAGCGGGAGCTCCTACGAGCAGTACTTC. Protein sequence: CAWTLSGSSYEQYF.

This rearrangement joins TRBV29-1 to TRBJ2-5; D perhaps matches TRBD1 (6 bases). The J call is in doubt because the DNA end fits TRBJ2-7 better. Looked up from germline, CDR1 is SQVTM and CDR2 is ANQGSEA. The CDR3 has 13 amino acids. The CDR3 loop reads CSVELTGTYEQYF. The DNA for the CDR3 is TGCAGCGTGGAATTGACAGGAACGTACGAGCAGTACTTC.

The CDR3 is CASSTVAGVWNEQFF. CDR3 sequence (DNA): TGCGCCAGCAGCACGGTTGCGGGAGTGTGGAATGAGCAGTTCTTC. The chain employs TRBV5-1 and TRBJ2-1, with 7 bases fitting TRBD2. This CDR3 has 15 residues. Trimming removed 4 bases from V and 7 bases from J; junction bases left unmatched: 11. Germline CDR1 and CDR2: SGHRS and YFSETQ.

This chain connects TRBV2 to TRBJ1-3; D is undetermined. Germline assignment: CDR1 SNHLY and CDR2 FYNNEI. This CDR3 is 14 amino acids long. Trimming cost V 7 bases and J 7 bases, with 17 bases left between them. The CDR3 loop reads CASNQHGLLNTIYF. In DNA form, the CDR3 reads TGTGCCAGCAACCAACACGGACTTCTTAACACCATATATTTT.

The V call is TRBV7-3, the J call TRBJ2-7; TRBD2 matches 11 bases. The CDR3 spans 14 residues. The J segment lost 6 bases and the V segment lost 5 bases, leaving 6 bases of the junction unmatched. Germline V gives CDR1 SGHTA, CDR2 FQGTGA. The CDR3, as DNA: TGTGCCAGCAGCCTAGCGGGGGGACAAGGCGAGCAGTACTTC. Its translation is CASSLAGGQGEQYF.

The chain links TRBV4-3 to TRBJ2-7; D is possibly TRBD1 (6 bases). CDR1 is LGHNA, CDR2 YSLEER, per germline. The CDR3 runs 14 residues. Trimming left V 4 bases short and J 2 bases short, with 12 bases between. CDR3 coding DNA: TGCGCCAGCAGCCCAGTGACAGGAACCTACGAGCAGTACTTC. This sequence encodes CASSPVTGTYEQYF.

V gene TRBV7-9 combines with J gene TRBJ2-7; 7 nucleotides agree with TRBD1. The germline gives CDR1 SEHNR, CDR2 FQNEAQ (reference sequence). This CDR3 spans 16 amino acids. Germline trimming cut 2 bases from V and 2 bases from J; bases unmatched to any gene: 9. The CDR3 coding sequence is TGTGCCAGCAGCTTAACCAGGACAGGAACCCCCTACGAGCAGTACTTC. It is translated as CASSLTRTGTPYEQYF.

J is TRBJ2-2 and V is TRBV14; D is unclear. Trimming shortened V by 4 bases and J by 6 bases, and 6 bases separated the two germline ends. CDR1 and CDR2 (germline): SGHDN, FVKESK. The CDR3 runs to 12 residues. This chain's CDR3 is CASSRLAGELFF. CDR3 nucleotides: TGTGCCAGCAGCCGACTCGCCGGGGAGCTGTTTTTT.

Concerning this clone itself: One junction end does not reproduce the germline sequence, and a read error may be involved. Additional DNA sequences in this sample encode the identical CDR3. This chain connects TRBV4-3 to TRBJ1-6, with D perhaps TRBD1 (6 bases). Germline CDR1 LGHNA, CDR2 YSLEER. The CDR3 spans 18 residues. The CDR3 DNA reads as TGCGCCAGCAGCCAAGATAACCCAGGGGCAGGCGGTAATTCACCCCTACACTTT. Protein sequence: CASSQDNPGAGGNSPLHF.

The chain employs TRBV6-6 and TRBJ1-5, with TRBD1 as a possible D gene (5 bases). The germline V gene encodes CDR1 MNHNY and CDR2 SVGAGI (reference sequence). This CDR3 has 15 residues. The V end was cut by 4 bases, the J end by 2 bases, with 12 bases between. This chain's CDR3 is CASSSQGNGNQPQHF. CDR3 in DNA: TGTGCCAGCAGTTCCCAGGGTAACGGCAATCAGCCCCAGCATTTT.

The chain combines TRBV7-3 with TRBJ2-1; 7 nucleotides match TRBD1. Germline CDR1 reads SGHTA; CDR2 reads FQGTGA. J lost 7 bases, V lost 5 bases, and 8 bases had no gene match. This CDR3 is built from 14 residues. Here the CDR3 DNA reads TGTGCCAGCAGCGGCACCGACAGGGCAAATGAGCAGTTCTTC. This codes for CASSGTDRANEQFF.

The chain couples TRBV5-1 to TRBJ2-1, with 11 bases that match TRBD2. The V and J ends lost 2 bases and 4 bases, in that order; junction bases with no gene match: 5. The germline gives CDR1 SGHRS, CDR2 YFSETQ. The CDR3 is 16 residues long. As DNA, the CDR3 is TGCGCCAGCAGCTTACTAGCGGGAGTTGGATACAATGAGCAGTTCTTC. Translated: CASSLLAGVGYNEQFF.

The chain recombines TRBV7-3 with TRBJ2-5, with a possible D match to TRBD2 (7 bases). Trimming shortened V by 0 bases and J by 5 bases, and 22 bases separated the two germline ends. Germline V gene lookup returns CDR1 SGHTA and CDR2 FQGTGA. CDR3 size: 18 residues. In DNA form, the CDR3 reads TGTGCCAGCAGCTTAACGGGGCTGGGGGGGCCGCAGATTGAGACCCAGTACTTC. Residues: CASSLTGLGGPQIETQYF. The whole variable domain, filled in from reference TRBV7-3 and TRBJ2-5, reads GAGVSQTPSNKVTEKGKYVELRCDPISGHTALYWYRQSLGQGPEFLIYFQGTGAADDSGLPNDRFFAVRPEGSVSTLKIQRTERGDSAVYLCASSLTGLGGPQIETQYFGPGTRLLVL.

On this clone: The junction departs from the called germline gene at one end, perhaps through a read error. The sample contains more than one DNA sequence encoding this CDR3. The chain links TRBV4-2 to TRBJ1-6, with D maybe TRBD1 (5 bases). Per the germline V gene, CDR1 is LGHNA and CDR2 is YNFKEQ. The CDR3 consists of 18 residues. The CDR3 protein is CASSQDRWQGSYNSPLHF. CDR3 nucleotides: TGTGCCAGCAGCCAAGATCGCTGGCAGGGATCCTATAATTCACCCCTACACTTT.

The V and J genes are TRBV6-1 and TRBJ1-5, with D perhaps matching TRBD1 (6 bases). V shed 7 bases and J shed 4 bases, with 14 bases lying between them. The CDR3 consists of 14 residues. The germline CDR1 and CDR2 sequences are MNHNS and SASEGT. DNA for the CDR3: TGTGCCAGCATAGCAACAGGGAATAATCAGCCCCAGCATTTT. Translating gives CASIATGNNQPQHF.

V gene TRBV28 combines with J gene TRBJ1-2; D remains unclear. The germline V and J ends were trimmed by 2 bases and 8 bases, with 9 bases remaining between them. The germline gives CDR1 MDHEN, CDR2 SYDVKM. The length of the CDR3 is 12 residues. The DNA for the CDR3 is TGTGCCAGCAGTTTAGGGCACGGAGGCTACACCTTC. It translates to CASSLGHGGYTF.

The gene calls are TRBV28 and TRBJ1-2; possibly TRBD1 for D (5 bases). V was pared by 8 bases and J by 1 base, with 14 bases between. Germline CDR1 reads MDHEN; CDR2 reads SYDVKM. This CDR3 is built from 14 residues. The CDR3 coding sequence is TGTGCCAGCGGCGGGGCTACCAGTAACTATGGCTACACCTTC. It is translated as CASGGATSNYGYTF.

A note on this clone: The junction does not match germline at one end; this may be a read error. V gene TRBV7-7 combines with J gene TRBJ2-5, with D maybe TRBD1 (7 bases). Per germline, CDR1 SSHAT and CDR2 FNYEAQ (reference sequence). The CDR3 extends over 14 amino acids. CDR3 DNA sequence: TGTGCTAGCAGCTTAGGGGGGACAGAAGAGACCCAGTACTTC. This sequence encodes CASSLGGTEETQYF.

The chain has TRBV4-2 and TRBJ1-2, with D maybe TRBD1 (5 bases). CDR1 and CDR2 from the germline V gene are LGHNA and YNFKEQ. With 3 bases removed from V and 8 bases from J, the gap between germline ends came to 16 bases. This CDR3 contains 14 residues. CDR3 amino acids: CASSHVLEQEGYTF. The CDR3 nucleotides are TGTGCCAGCAGCCATGTTTTGGAACAGGAGGGCTACACCTTC.

V and J are TRBV28 and TRBJ1-2; tentative D call: TRBD1 (6 bases). Per the germline V gene, CDR1 is MDHEN and CDR2 is SYDVKM. Between the trimmed V and J ends, which lost 3 bases and 8 bases, there was a span of 13 bases. There are 13 residues in the CDR3. The CDR3 sequence is CASSFEDSAGYTF. The CDR3, as DNA: TGTGCCAGCAGTTTCGAGGACAGCGCAGGCTACACCTTC.

The CDR3 region has the DNA TGTGCCAGCAGTTACACTGTCACCGGGGAGCTGTTTTTT. Translated: CASSYTVTGELFF. The gene calls are TRBV6-5 and TRBJ2-2, with D unclear. Trimming removed 2 bases from V and 4 bases from J, with 5 bases in between. Germline V CDR1 and CDR2: MNHEY, SVGAGI. CDR3 size: 13 residues.

The chain recombines TRBV6-5 with TRBJ2-5, with TRBD2 as a possible D gene (5 bases). The V end was cut by 9 bases, the J end by 6 bases, with 23 bases between. The CDR3 consists of 15 residues. Per germline, CDR1 MNHEY and CDR2 SVGAGI. The CDR3 spells CASTSDGFSVQTQYF. CDR3 DNA: TGTGCCAGTACCTCGGACGGGTTTAGCGTGCAGACCCAGTACTTC.

The chain recombines TRBV10-3 with TRBJ1-1; tentative D call: TRBD1 (5 bases). This CDR3 is 13 amino acids long. Between the trimmed V and J ends, which lost 4 bases and 0 bases, there was a span of 6 bases. Germline V gene sequence: CDR1 ENHRY, CDR2 SYGVKD. The CDR3 region has the DNA TGTGCCATCAGTGGACAGCTGAACACTGAAGCTTTCTTT. Its protein is CAISGQLNTEAFF.

V and J are TRBV4-3 and TRBJ2-1; 8 positions match TRBD1. Germline V gene data show CDR1 as LGHNA and CDR2 as YSLEER. V shed 1 base, J shed 10 bases, and the junction held 3 bases outside the gene matches. The length of the CDR3 is 13 residues. The CDR3 sequence: CASSQGTGNEQFF. The CDR3 DNA reads TGCGCCAGCAGCCAAGGGACAGGGAACGAGCAGTTCTTC.